This T cell receptor (beta chain) was identified during a study of response to subunit inactivated influenza vaccine. Study-wide results and caveats: Each seasonal flu vaccination may recruit only limited new T cells, authors suggested.

This clonotype was observed a handful of times. What it binds is unknown. Germline V CDR1 and CDR2: LGHNA, YNFKEQ. The ends were cut back, 0 bases at V and 6 bases at J, with 2 bases in the middle. This CDR3 is 12 amino acids long. TCRdb reprocessed the RT-PCR reads via MiXCR and lists one record per CDR3 protein. The sample records about 500,000 distinct CDR3 sequences, approximately 15% being singletons. The receptor comes from a man aged 50 to 75 who received an inactivated influenza vaccine. Here the sequenced sample was CD4+ T cells sorted from PBMCs, taken 23 to 25 months after vaccination. The chain joins TRBV4-2 to TRBJ2-2; D gene unclear. The CDR3 is CASSQDAGELFF. The CDR3 DNA sequence: TGTGCCAGCAGCCAAGACGCCGGGGAGCTGTTTTTT.